This entry is about one T cell receptor (beta chain). This specimen belongs to a study of T cell changes during pregnancy in multiple sclerosis. The protocol was immunoSEQ multiplex PCR, while the TCRdb copy is restricted to in-frame clones and leaves out a portion. The sample records about 40,000 clones, under 95% being singletons. CDR1 is SGHNT, CDR2 YYREEE, per germline (reference sequence). The CDR3 is made up of 14 amino acids. Trimming shortened V by 1 base and J by 7 bases, and 11 bases separated the two germline ends. This sequence was found in a female donor with multiple sclerosis, enrolled in a pregnancy study. The sequencing used CD8+ T cells from peripheral blood mononuclear cells, collected in the first trimester of pregnancy. The genes are TRBV5-4 and TRBJ1-4; unclear D gene. This chain's CDR3 is CASSLHSGGEKLFF. DNA of the CDR3: TGTGCCAGCAGCTTGCACTCTGGCGGTGAAAAACTGTTTTTT.